The clone carrying this T cell receptor beta chain occurred once. This entry comes from a study of shared clonotypes between healthy human individuals. The V and J ends lost 4 bases and 0 bases, in that order; junction bases with no gene match: 4. Germline CDR1 is MDHEN and CDR2 is SYDVKM. The CDR3 consists of 15 residues. This table comes from immunoSEQ multiplex PCR, and its TCRdb copy is limited to in-frame clones, with some not included. The data show approximately 2,000,000 clones, under 95% seen once. Both subsets, CD45RA+ naive and CD45RA-negative memory, were split from the CD4+ cells. The sequence derives from a man in his late teens or twenties in good health. Some clones in this sample may be carry-over from other donors' samples. Sequencing was performed on naive CD4+ T cells from PBMCs. Subset noted: CD45RA+ positively selected. The J gene is TRBJ2-5, the V gene TRBV28; 8 bases align to TRBD1. CDR3 loop: CASSSSDRDQETQYF. DNA of the CDR3: TGTGCCAGCAGTTCATCGGACAGGGACCAAGAGACCCAGTACTTC.